Each of the 12 T cell receptor beta chains below was sequenced from the same sample in a study of shared clonotypes between healthy human individuals. Generated by immunoSEQ multiplex PCR, the TCRdb table keeps only in-frame clones and is missing some. The sample records millions of clones, 95% being singletons. Sequencing was carried out using naive CD4+ T cells sorted from blood. The subset: CD45RA+ positively selected. Receptor source: a man aged 18 to 30 in good health.

The genes are TRBV27 and TRBJ1-6; TRBD1 matches at 7 bases. The germline CDR1 and CDR2 sequences are MNHEY and SMNVEV (reference sequence). The CDR3 runs to 13 residues. J lost 9 bases, V lost 3 bases, and 2 bases had no gene match. The CDR3 nucleotides are TGTGCCAGCAGTTTTCAGGGGGGTTCACCCCTCCACTTT. Residues: CASSFQGGSPLHF.

The chain couples TRBV5-4 to TRBJ2-3; weak D call: TRBD1 (6 bases). Trimming pared 4 bases from V and 2 bases from J, leaving 11 bases between. CDR1 and CDR2 (germline): SGHNT, YYREEE (reference sequence). CDR3 length: 14 residues. The CDR3 DNA follows: TGTGCCAGCAGCCCCAGGGGTTACACAGATACGCAGTATTTT. Protein sequence: CASSPRGYTDTQYF. The full variable domain, rest sourced from reference TRBV5-4 and TRBJ2-3, is ETGVTQSPTHLIKTRGQQVTLRCSSQSGHNTVSWYQQALGQGPQFIFQYYREEENGRGNFPPRFSGLQFPNYSSELNVNALELDDSALYLCASSPRGYTDTQYFGPGTRLTVL.

The J gene is TRBJ2-5, the V gene TRBV20-1; tentatively, D is TRBD1 (5 bases). The CDR3 runs to 11 residues. The ends were cut back, 5 bases at V and 6 bases at J, with 10 bases in the middle. Looked up from germline, CDR1 is DFQATT and CDR2 is SNEGSKA (reference sequence). For the CDR3, the DNA is TGCAGTGCTGGCAGGGAAAAGACCCAGTACTTC. This sequence encodes CSAGREKTQYF.

The J gene is TRBJ1-4, the V gene TRBV5-1, with D maybe TRBD1 (6 bases). This CDR3 spans 14 amino acids. Germline loops: CDR1 SGHRS, CDR2 YFSETQ. Trimming left V 2 bases short and J 8 bases short, with 13 bases between. CDR3 region: CASSFRGGREKLFF. CDR3 bases: TGCGCCAGCAGCTTCAGGGGAGGGAGGGAAAAACTGTTTTTT. Supplemented by reference TRBV5-1 and TRBJ1-4, the full variable domain reads KAGVTQTPRYLIKTRGQQVTLSCSPISGHRSVSWYQQTPGQGLQFLFEYFSETQRNKGNFPGRFSGRQFSNSRSEMNVSTLELGDSALYLCASSFRGGREKLFFGSGTQLSVL.

The V call is TRBV18, the J call TRBJ2-7, with D perhaps TRBD1 or TRBD2 (5 bases each). V lost 3 bases and J lost 5, with 11 bases in between. The V gene's germline CDR1 is KGHSH and CDR2 LQKENI. The CDR3 is 13 amino acids. For the CDR3, the DNA is TGTGCCAGCTCACCGCCAGGGAGCAACGAGCAGTACTTC. This translates into CASSPPGSNEQYF.

The rearrangement uses TRBV9 and TRBJ2-1, with D unresolved. This CDR3 spans 14 amino acids. Germline CDR1 and CDR2: SGDLS and YYNGEE. V lost 0 bases, J lost 5 bases, and 9 bases lay in between. The chain's CDR3 is CASSVVGSNNEQFF. As DNA, the CDR3 is TGTGCCAGCAGCGTAGTAGGGTCCAACAATGAGCAGTTCTTC. Full variable domain (rest looked up from reference TRBV9 and TRBJ2-1): DSGVTQTPKHLITATGQRVTLRCSPRSGDLSVYWYQQSLDQGLQFLIQYYNGEERAKGNILERFSAQQFPDLHSELNLSSLELGDSALYFCASSVVGSNNEQFFGPGTRLTVL.

V and J are TRBV6-1 and TRBJ1-2; TRBD1 aligns across 9 bases. The CDR3 is 14 amino acids. J gave up 2 bases and V 4 bases, and 2 bases lay outside the gene matches. The germline CDR1 and CDR2 sequences are MNHNS and SASEGT. This CDR3 reads CASSVQGANYGYTF. Written as DNA, the CDR3 is TGTGCCAGCAGTGTACAGGGGGCGAACTATGGCTACACCTTC.

A word on this clone: The same CDR3 can be traced to other DNA sequences in this sample. V is TRBV30 and J is TRBJ1-1; D ambiguous. The CDR3 extends over 12 amino acids. Deletions cut 4 bases from V and 1 base from J, with 7 bases between. Germline CDR1 reads GTSNPN; CDR2 reads SVGIG (reference sequence). CDR3 nucleotide sequence: TGTGCCTGGAACCCAGGGAACACTGAAGCTTTCTTT. This translates into CAWNPGNTEAFF.

The chain carries TRBV10-3 and TRBJ2-4; TRBD1 is a possible D gene (8 bases). Trimming took 3 bases from V and 9 from J, leaving 24 bases between them. Germline V gene data show CDR1 as ENHRY and CDR2 as SYGVKD. The CDR3 consists of 17 residues. DNA of the CDR3: TGTGCCATCAGTGACCCACGAGGGGGGGGACAGGCGGGCATTCAGTACTTC. It encodes CAISDPRGGGQAGIQYF.

V usage is TRBV7-2 and J usage is TRBJ1-6; TRBD1 is a possible D gene (6 bases). With 4 bases removed from V and 11 bases from J, the gap between germline ends came to 15 bases. There are 14 residues in the CDR3. Germline V gives CDR1 SGHTA, CDR2 FQGNSA. CDR3 coding DNA: TGTGCCAGCAGCTCTCAGGGGATGTCGGCACCCCTCCACTTT. Translating it yields CASSSQGMSAPLHF. Full variable domain (remainder filled in from reference TRBV7-2 and TRBJ1-6): GAGVSQSPSNKVTEKGKDVELRCDPISGHTALYWYRQSLGQGLEFLIYFQGNSAPDKSGLPSDRFSAERTGGSVSTLTIQRTQQEDSAVYLCASSSQGMSAPLHFGNGTRLTVT.

This chain connects TRBV27 to TRBJ2-1; 9 positions agree with TRBD2. CDR3 length: 16 amino acids. Trimming cost V 4 bases and J 6 bases; bases outside gene matches: 10. CDR1 is MNHEY, CDR2 SMNVEV, per germline (reference sequence). The CDR3 nucleotides are TGTGCCAGCAGTTCTGGCGGGAGGGGAGTTGGCAATGAGCAGTTCTTC. This gives the protein CASSSGGRGVGNEQFF.

This chain uses TRBV5-4 with TRBJ2-7; unclear D gene. This CDR3 has 16 residues. Germline V CDR1 and CDR2: SGHNT, YYREEE (reference sequence). Trimming cost V 4 bases and J 0 bases, with 17 bases left between them. This CDR3 reads CASSVDPSRYSYEQYF. CDR3 sequence (DNA): TGTGCCAGCAGCGTAGATCCCAGCCGCTACTCCTACGAGCAGTACTTC.